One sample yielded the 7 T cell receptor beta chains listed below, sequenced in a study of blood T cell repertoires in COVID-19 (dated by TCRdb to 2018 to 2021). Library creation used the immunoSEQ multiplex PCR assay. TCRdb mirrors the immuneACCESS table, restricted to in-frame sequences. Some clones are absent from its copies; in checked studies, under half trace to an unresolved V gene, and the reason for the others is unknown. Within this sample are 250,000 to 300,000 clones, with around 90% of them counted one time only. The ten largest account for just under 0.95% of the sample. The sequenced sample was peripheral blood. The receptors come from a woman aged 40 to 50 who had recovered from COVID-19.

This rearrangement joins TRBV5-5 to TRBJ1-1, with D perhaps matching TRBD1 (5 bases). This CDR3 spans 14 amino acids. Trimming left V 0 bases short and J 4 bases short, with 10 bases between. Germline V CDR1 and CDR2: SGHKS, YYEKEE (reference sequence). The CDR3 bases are TGTGCCAGCAGCTTGGGACAGTCTGCCACTGAAGCTTTCTTT. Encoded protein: CASSLGQSATEAFF.

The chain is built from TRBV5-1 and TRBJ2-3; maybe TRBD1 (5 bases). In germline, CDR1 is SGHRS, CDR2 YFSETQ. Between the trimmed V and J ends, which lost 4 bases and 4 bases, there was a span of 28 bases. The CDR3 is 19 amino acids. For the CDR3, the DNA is TGCGCCAGCAGCACCGCGCAGGGTAGTGGCCGGTGGTTTTCAGATACGCAGTATTTT. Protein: CASSTAQGSGRWFSDTQYF.

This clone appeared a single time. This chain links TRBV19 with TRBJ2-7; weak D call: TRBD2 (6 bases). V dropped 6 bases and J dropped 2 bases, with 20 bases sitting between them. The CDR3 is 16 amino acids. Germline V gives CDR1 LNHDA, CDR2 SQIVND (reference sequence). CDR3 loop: CASSPELATPTYEQYF. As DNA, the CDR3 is TGTGCCAGTAGCCCTGAGCTAGCGACGCCAACCTACGAGCAGTACTTC.

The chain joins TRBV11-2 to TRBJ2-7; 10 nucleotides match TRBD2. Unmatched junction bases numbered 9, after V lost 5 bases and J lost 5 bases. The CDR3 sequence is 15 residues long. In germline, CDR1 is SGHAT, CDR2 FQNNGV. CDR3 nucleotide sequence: TGTGCCAGCAGCCTCGCCGGGACTAGCGTCAACGAGCAGTACTTC. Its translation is CASSLAGTSVNEQYF.

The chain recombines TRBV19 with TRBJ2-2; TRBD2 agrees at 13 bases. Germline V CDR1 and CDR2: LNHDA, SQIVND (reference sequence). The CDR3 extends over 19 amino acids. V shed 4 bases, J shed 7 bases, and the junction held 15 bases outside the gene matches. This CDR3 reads CASSTRLAGGYWQNGELFF. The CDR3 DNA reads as TGTGCCAGTAGTACCCGACTAGCGGGAGGTTATTGGCAAAACGGGGAGCTGTTTTTT.

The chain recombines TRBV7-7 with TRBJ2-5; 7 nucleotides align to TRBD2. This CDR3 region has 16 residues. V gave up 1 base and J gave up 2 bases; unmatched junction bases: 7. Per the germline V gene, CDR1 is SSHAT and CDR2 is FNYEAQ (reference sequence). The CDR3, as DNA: TGTGCCAGCAGCTTAGGGGGAGCGGGGAGTCAAGAGACCCAGTACTTC. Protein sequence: CASSLGGAGSQETQYF.

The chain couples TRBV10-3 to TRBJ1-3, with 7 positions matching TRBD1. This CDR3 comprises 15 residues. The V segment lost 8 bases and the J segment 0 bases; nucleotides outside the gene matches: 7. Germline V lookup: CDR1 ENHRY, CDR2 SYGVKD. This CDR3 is CAIGPDRDSGNTIYF. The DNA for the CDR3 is TGTGCCATCGGCCCCGACAGGGACTCTGGAAACACCATATATTTT.